A single T cell receptor beta chain is shown here with its context. The antigen remains undetermined. Its ends do not fully match the called genes, so a read error is possible. The sample comes from a study of breast tumors, draining lymph nodes, adjacent tissues. Overall study findings and caveats: Compared with lymph nodes, tumors were less diverse; compared with nontumor tissue, more. Luminal-like breast cancer showed significantly higher tumor–nontumor repertoire similarity than basal-like. The data were judged consistent with most tumor T cells coming from lymph node and expanding in tumor. The lymph node origin of tumor T cells was framed as consistent with a hypothesis, not demonstrated.

The CDR3 has 17 amino acids. CDR1 and CDR2 from the germline V gene are ENHRY and SYGVKD. TCRdb analysed the multiplex PCR reads with MiXCR anew, one entry per CDR3 protein. Of 50,000 to 85,000 distinct CDR3 sequences in the sample, over 40% were seen once. The rearrangement links TRBV10-3 to TRBJ2-3, with 12 bases lining up with TRBD2. The clonotype was recovered from a female donor with breast cancer. Some clones in this sample may be carry-over from other donors' samples. Sequencing used breast tumor tissue. CDR3 sequence reads: CASSEVRLAGDTDTQYF. Written as DNA, the CDR3 is TGTGCCAGCAGTGAAGTGAGACTAGCGGGGGACACAGATACGCAGTATTTT.